This T cell receptor beta chain was captured by sequencing in a study of T cells in Graves' hyperthyroidism and ophthalmopathy. Germline values: CDR1 SNHLY, CDR2 FYNNEI. The CDR3 sequence is 16 residues long. Germline trimming cut 6 bases from V and 4 bases from J; bases unmatched to any gene: 14. This clonotype occurred many times. As yet, its antigen is unknown. The investigators amplified TCR beta CDR3 regions from RNA transcripts. First-round RT-PCR with HTBI primers amplified the TCR CDR3 region. TCRdb called the multiplex PCR reads again in MiXCR, with one record for every CDR3 protein. The sample yields about 420,000 distinct CDR3 sequences, 12% to 15% seen once. The definition of stable Graves' hyperthyroidism was no ophthalmopathy progression within 18 months. Clinical symptoms, serum thyroxine and TRAb, thyroid ultrasound and orbital computed tomography were used for the diagnoses. Study-level findings and limits: Ophthalmopathy was model-predicted a median around 6.1 months pre-onset.

The sequence came from a woman between 18 and 29 years old with Graves' hyperthyroidism. The rearrangement joins TRBV2 to TRBJ1-2; 7 bases align to TRBD1. Material for sequencing was blood. CDR3 nucleotides: TGTGCCAGCAGGGGGACAGACCTACTACGAAGCTATGGCTACACCTTC. This sequence encodes CASRGTDLLRSYGYTF.